The present T cell receptor beta chain was sequenced within a study of blood T cell repertoires in COVID-19. Looking at the study overall: The analysed material was cDNA or gDNA that came from T cells, B-cell-depleted T cells, or PBMCs.

Looked up from germline, CDR1 is MNHEY and CDR2 is SVGAGI. This CDR3 region has 14 residues. Trimming removed 6 bases from V and 2 bases from J, with 12 bases in between. In the study's own analysis: It was from reference gene primer amplification that nucleated cell counts were estimated. This table comes from immunoSEQ multiplex PCR, and its TCRdb copy is limited to in-frame clones, with some not included. Clonal size and the V and J genes are those of that table, whereas D and trimming came from the DNA. Of around 370,000 clones in the sample, about 89% were seen once. The receptor was isolated from a woman aged 50 to 60 with COVID-19, enrolled during active disease. Sequenced material: peripheral blood. The rearrangement links TRBV6-5 to TRBJ2-3; D may be TRBD2 (5 bases). CDR3 sequence: CASRLGLFTDTQYF. The CDR3 DNA follows: TGTGCCAGCAGACTTGGACTGTTCACAGATACGCAGTATTTT.